This T cell receptor beta chain was recorded in a study of beta chain features in type 1 diabetes. Germline CDR1 and CDR2: ENHRY and SYGVKD. The CDR3 consists of 14 residues. V was pared by 6 bases and J by 2 bases, with 4 bases of the junction left unmatched. Study-wide results and caveats: Type 1 diabetes patients had TCRB CDR3s that were shorter (moderately but significantly so) in all four CD4+ subsets.

Reverse transcribing all isolated RNA meant expressed TCRB transcripts were sequenced. Clones were read by immunoSEQ multiplex PCR, and TCRdb kept only the in-frame ones, dropping some. The table has over 650,000 clones, over 13% seen once. A remark on this clone: What it recognizes is unknown.

V usage is TRBV10-3 and J usage is TRBJ1-5, with 7 bases that match TRBD1. This receptor was identified in a man aged 18 to 29 with type 1 diabetes. The sample taken for sequencing was naive CD4+ T cells from blood. The CDR3 DNA sequence: TGTGCCATCAGAGAAGGGGGCGGCAATCAGCCCCAGCATTTT. Its protein product is CAIREGGGNQPQHF.